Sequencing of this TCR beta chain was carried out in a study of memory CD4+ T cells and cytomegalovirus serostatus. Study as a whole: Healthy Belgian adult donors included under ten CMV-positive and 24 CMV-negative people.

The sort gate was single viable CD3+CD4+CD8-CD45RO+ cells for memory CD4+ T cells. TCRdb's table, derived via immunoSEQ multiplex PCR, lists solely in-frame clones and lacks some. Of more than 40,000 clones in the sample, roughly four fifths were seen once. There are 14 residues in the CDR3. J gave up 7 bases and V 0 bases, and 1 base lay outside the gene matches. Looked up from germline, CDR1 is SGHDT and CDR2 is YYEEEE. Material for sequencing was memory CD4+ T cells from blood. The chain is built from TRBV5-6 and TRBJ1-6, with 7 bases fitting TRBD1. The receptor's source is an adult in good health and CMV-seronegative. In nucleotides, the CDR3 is TGTGCCAGCAGCTTGGGACAGGGCAATTCACCCCTCCACTTT. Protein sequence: CASSLGQGNSPLHF.